The rows below give T cell receptor beta chains drawn from one sample of a study of cytomegalovirus exposure and HLA in healthy donors. Profiling relied on immunoSEQ multiplex PCR, and the TCRdb table lists in-frame clones only, not all of them. The data hold 150,000 to 200,000 clones, with around 75% observed a single time. Sequencing was done on a sample of PBMCs. These receptors were obtained from a woman in her forties or fifties in good health and CMV-seronegative. CDR3s include the opening cysteine and the closing phenylalanine or tryptophan. Fields, in order: clone size, V gene, D gene, J gene, CDR3 protein, CDR3 DNA. D genes are given only for firm matches. The size entry is marked missing in some rows and otherwise reads once, few, many or a size class.

clone size: -
V gene: TRBV4-2
D gene: -
J gene: TRBJ1-1
CDR3 protein: CASSQEGAGPFGTEAFF
CDR3 DNA: TGTGCCAGCAGCCAAGAAGGGGCAGGGCCGTTTGGCACTGAAGCTTTCTTT

clone size: -
V gene: TRBV7-9
D gene: TRBD2
J gene: TRBJ2-7
CDR3 protein: CASSLGGGDSSYEQYF
CDR3 DNA: TGTGCCAGCAGCTTAGGGGGGGGTGACAGCTCCTACGAGCAGTACTTC

clone size: few
V gene: TRBV2
D gene: -
J gene: TRBJ2-4
CDR3 protein: CASSPLSDIQYF
CDR3 DNA: TGTGCCAGCAGCCCCCTAAGTGACATTCAGTACTTC

clone size: -
V gene: TRBV6-6
D gene: -
J gene: TRBJ1-1
CDR3 protein: CASRGGNTEAFF
CDR3 DNA: TGTGCCAGCAGGGGGGGGAACACTGAAGCTTTCTTT

clone size: few
V gene: TRBV4-3
D gene: -
J gene: TRBJ1-1
CDR3 protein: CASSQDGAVSTEAFF
CDR3 DNA: TGCGCCAGCAGCCAAGATGGGGCGGTCTCCACTGAAGCTTTCTTT

clone size: few
V gene: TRBV5-5
D gene: TRBD1
J gene: TRBJ1-5
CDR3 protein: CASSLGDRGLNQPQHF
CDR3 DNA: TGTGCCAGCAGCTTGGGGGACAGGGGGCTGAATCAGCCCCAGCATTTT

clone size: -
V gene: TRBV9
D gene: -
J gene: TRBJ2-6
CDR3 protein: CASSPLLPGEFSGANVLTF
CDR3 DNA: TGTGCCAGCAGCCCTCTATTGCCCGGGGAGTTCTCTGGGGCCAACGTCCTGACTTTC

clone size: once
V gene: TRBV5-1
D gene: TRBD2
J gene: TRBJ2-1
CDR3 protein: CASSLRVSSGSSYNEQFF
CDR3 DNA: TGCGCCAGCAGCTTGCGGGTCTCTAGCGGAAGCTCCTACAATGAGCAGTTCTTC

clone size: -
V gene: TRBV11-2
D gene: TRBD2
J gene: TRBJ2-1
CDR3 protein: CASSPGARGGSSYNEQFF
CDR3 DNA: TGTGCCAGCAGCCCTGGAGCCCGGGGGGGCAGCTCCTACAATGAGCAGTTCTTC

clone size: -
V gene: TRBV19
D gene: -
J gene: TRBJ2-1
CDR3 protein: CASSIVGWRADNEQFF
CDR3 DNA: TGTGCCAGTAGTATAGTGGGTTGGAGGGCAGACAATGAGCAGTTCTTC

clone size: once
V gene: TRBV11-2
D gene: -
J gene: TRBJ1-1
CDR3 protein: CASSLDPGGLNTEAFF
CDR3 DNA: TGTGCCAGCAGCTTAGACCCTGGGGGCCTGAACACTGAAGCTTTCTTT

clone size: -
V gene: TRBV6-6
D gene: -
J gene: TRBJ2-3
CDR3 protein: CASSYSQFSTDTQYF
CDR3 DNA: TGTGCCAGCAGTTACTCCCAGTTTAGCACAGATACGCAGTATTTT

clone size: -
V gene: TRBV4-3
D gene: TRBD2
J gene: TRBJ2-1
CDR3 protein: CASSQVLGTSGGWYEQFF
CDR3 DNA: TGCGCCAGCAGCCAAGTCCTGGGGACTAGCGGGGGTTGGTATGAGCAGTTCTTC

clone size: -
V gene: TRBV19
D gene: -
J gene: TRBJ2-7
CDR3 protein: CASSKRAGDEQYF
CDR3 DNA: TGTGCCAGTAGTAAAAGGGCAGGGGACGAGCAGTACTTC

clone size: -
V gene: TRBV5-6
D gene: -
J gene: TRBJ1-5
CDR3 protein: CASSLRLGGVSNQPQHF
CDR3 DNA: TGTGCCAGCAGCTTGCGGTTGGGGGGAGTTAGCAATCAGCCCCAGCATTTT

clone size: -
V gene: TRBV28
D gene: -
J gene: TRBJ2-3
CDR3 protein: CASKVGGASTDTQYF
CDR3 DNA: TGTGCCAGCAAGGTCGGCGGGGCGAGCACAGATACGCAGTATTTT

clone size: -
V gene: TRBV5-4
D gene: -
J gene: TRBJ2-5
CDR3 protein: CASSLDGPGAQYF
CDR3 DNA: TGTGCCAGCAGCCTGGACGGGCCAGGGGCCCAGTACTTC

clone size: -
V gene: TRBV25-1
D gene: -
J gene: TRBJ1-5
CDR3 protein: CASSDSLSNQPQHF
CDR3 DNA: TGTGCCAGCAGTGATAGTCTTAGCAATCAGCCCCAGCATTTT

clone size: -
V gene: TRBV19
D gene: -
J gene: TRBJ1-6
CDR3 protein: CASNVGGSYNSPLHF
CDR3 DNA: TGTGCCAGTAACGTGGGGGGCTCCTATAATTCACCCCTCCACTTT

clone size: -
V gene: TRBV2
D gene: TRBD1
J gene: TRBJ1-2
CDR3 protein: CASSSGGPGYTF
CDR3 DNA: TGTGCCAGCAGCTCAGGGGGGCCTGGCTACACCTTC

clone size: -
V gene: TRBV6-5
D gene: -
J gene: TRBJ2-2
CDR3 protein: CASSYTAVGNTGELFF
CDR3 DNA: TGTGCCAGCAGTTACACTGCTGTCGGGAACACCGGGGAGCTGTTTTTT

clone size: -
V gene: TRBV5-1
D gene: TRBD1
J gene: TRBJ2-6
CDR3 protein: CASSLGDREVLTF
CDR3 DNA: TGCGCCAGCAGCTTGGGGGACAGGGAAGTCCTAACTTTC

clone size: -
V gene: TRBV28
D gene: TRBD1
J gene: TRBJ2-7
CDR3 protein: CASSLGQAGYEQYF
CDR3 DNA: TGTGCCAGCAGTTTGGGACAGGCGGGCTACGAGCAGTACTTC

clone size: -
V gene: TRBV4-3
D gene: TRBD2
J gene: TRBJ2-7
CDR3 protein: CASSQDTSGAGRYEQYF
CDR3 DNA: TGCGCCAGCAGCCAAGATACTAGCGGCGCTGGGCGGTACGAGCAGTACTTC

clone size: -
V gene: TRBV9
D gene: -
J gene: TRBJ2-2
CDR3 protein: CASSPQVGELFF
CDR3 DNA: TGTGCCAGCAGCCCACAAGTCGGGGAGCTGTTTTTT

clone size: few
V gene: TRBV6-5
D gene: TRBD1
J gene: TRBJ1-1
CDR3 protein: CASIRTGSTEAFF
CDR3 DNA: TGTGCCAGCATTAGGACAGGGTCGACTGAAGCTTTCTTT

clone size: -
V gene: TRBV4-1
D gene: -
J gene: TRBJ2-7
CDR3 protein: CASSQRRRTDHEQYF
CDR3 DNA: TGCGCCAGCAGCCAAAGAAGGAGGACAGACCACGAGCAGTACTTC

clone size: -
V gene: TRBV29-1
D gene: -
J gene: TRBJ2-7
CDR3 protein: CSVEGGGRYEQYF
CDR3 DNA: TGCAGCGTTGAGGGGGGAGGCCGCTACGAGCAGTACTTC

clone size: -
V gene: TRBV28
D gene: TRBD2
J gene: TRBJ2-1
CDR3 protein: CASSSGLAGVDNEQFF
CDR3 DNA: TGTGCCAGCAGTTCCGGACTAGCGGGAGTCGACAATGAGCAGTTCTTC

clone size: -
V gene: TRBV28
D gene: -
J gene: TRBJ1-5
CDR3 protein: CATWAGWGVGHSNQPQHF
CDR3 DNA: TGTGCCACCTGGGCGGGGTGGGGGGTCGGGCATAGCAATCAGCCCCAGCATTTT

clone size: -
V gene: TRBV19
D gene: TRBD2
J gene: TRBJ2-1
CDR3 protein: CASSNRLAANEQFF
CDR3 DNA: TGTGCCAGTAGTAACCGACTAGCGGCCAATGAGCAGTTCTTC

clone size: -
V gene: TRBV4-2
D gene: TRBD2
J gene: TRBJ2-3
CDR3 protein: CASSPGMGLAGDTQYF
CDR3 DNA: TGTGCCAGCAGCCCTGGTATGGGACTAGCAGGAGATACGCAGTATTTT

clone size: -
V gene: TRBV9
D gene: TRBD2
J gene: TRBJ2-1
CDR3 protein: CASSTSGTSGLNEQFF
CDR3 DNA: TGTGCCAGCAGCACCTCCGGGACTAGCGGGCTTAATGAGCAGTTCTTC

clone size: -
V gene: TRBV6-5
D gene: -
J gene: TRBJ1-2
CDR3 protein: CASSYDGGAFNYGYTF
CDR3 DNA: TGTGCCAGCAGTTACGATGGGGGGGCCTTTAACTATGGCTACACCTTC

clone size: once
V gene: TRBV14
D gene: -
J gene: TRBJ1-4
CDR3 protein: CASSQADKLFF
CDR3 DNA: TGTGCCAGCAGCCAAGCAGATAAGCTGTTTTTT

clone size: -
V gene: TRBV5-4
D gene: -
J gene: TRBJ2-3
CDR3 protein: CASSLVADITDTQYF
CDR3 DNA: TGTGCCAGCAGCTTGGTTGCGGATATCACAGATACGCAGTATTTT

clone size: few
V gene: TRBV7-2
D gene: -
J gene: TRBJ1-4
CDR3 protein: CASSFQGQLANEKLFF
CDR3 DNA: TGTGCCAGCAGCTTCCAAGGACAGCTGGCTAATGAAAAACTGTTTTTT

clone size: -
V gene: TRBV19
D gene: -
J gene: TRBJ1-2
CDR3 protein: CASTHGGYYGYTF
CDR3 DNA: TGTGCCAGTACTCACGGGGGATACTATGGCTACACCTTC

clone size: -
V gene: TRBV5-1
D gene: -
J gene: TRBJ1-2
CDR3 protein: CASSAWTDYGYTF
CDR3 DNA: TGCGCCAGCAGCGCCTGGACAGACTATGGCTACACCTTC

clone size: -
V gene: TRBV27
D gene: TRBD1
J gene: TRBJ2-7
CDR3 protein: CASSLTGGVTSYEQYF
CDR3 DNA: TGTGCCAGCAGTTTGACAGGGGGGGTGACCTCCTACGAGCAGTACTTC

clone size: -
V gene: TRBV15
D gene: -
J gene: TRBJ1-2
CDR3 protein: CATSRDVVYGYTF
CDR3 DNA: TGTGCCACCAGCAGAGACGTAGTCTATGGCTACACCTTC

clone size: -
V gene: TRBV7-9
D gene: TRBD2
J gene: TRBJ2-7
CDR3 protein: CASSLVKSGGRLYEQYF
CDR3 DNA: TGTGCCAGCAGCTTAGTAAAATCGGGCGGGAGGTTGTACGAGCAGTACTTC

clone size: -
V gene: TRBV5-4
D gene: -
J gene: TRBJ2-1
CDR3 protein: CASSAVGGSYNEQFF
CDR3 DNA: TGTGCCAGCAGCGCGGTCGGGGGCTCCTACAATGAGCAGTTCTTC

clone size: -
V gene: TRBV19
D gene: -
J gene: TRBJ1-5
CDR3 protein: CASSMRQKGNQPQHF
CDR3 DNA: TGTGCCAGTAGTATGAGGCAGAAAGGTAATCAGCCCCAGCATTTT

clone size: -
V gene: TRBV15
D gene: TRBD1
J gene: TRBJ2-5
CDR3 protein: CATGIGTGARQETQYF
CDR3 DNA: TGTGCCACGGGCATTGGGACAGGGGCCCGCCAAGAGACCCAGTACTTC

clone size: few
V gene: TRBV6-6
D gene: TRBD1
J gene: TRBJ1-1
CDR3 protein: CASSYGRVRGLTEAFF
CDR3 DNA: TGTGCCAGCAGTTACGGTAGGGTCAGGGGGCTGACTGAAGCTTTCTTT

clone size: few
V gene: TRBV5-6
D gene: -
J gene: TRBJ2-1
CDR3 protein: CASSLERRNNEQFF
CDR3 DNA: TGTGCCAGCAGCTTGGAGCGGCGGAACAATGAGCAGTTCTTC

clone size: -
V gene: TRBV9
D gene: -
J gene: TRBJ2-7
CDR3 protein: CASSVLAEPYEQYF
CDR3 DNA: TGTGCCAGCAGCGTACTTGCGGAACCTTACGAGCAGTACTTC

clone size: -
V gene: TRBV19
D gene: -
J gene: TRBJ1-2
CDR3 protein: CAGYRVNYGYTF
CDR3 DNA: TGTGCCGGCTACAGAGTTAACTATGGCTACACCTTC

clone size: once
V gene: TRBV29-1
D gene: TRBD1
J gene: TRBJ2-7
CDR3 protein: CSAWDRVPYEQYF
CDR3 DNA: TGCAGCGCCTGGGACAGGGTCCCCTACGAGCAGTACTTC

clone size: -
V gene: TRBV7-8
D gene: TRBD1
J gene: TRBJ2-2
CDR3 protein: CASSSPGGMELFF
CDR3 DNA: TGTGCCAGCAGCTCCCCAGGGGGAATGGAGCTGTTTTTT

clone size: once
V gene: TRBV5-1
D gene: TRBD1
J gene: TRBJ1-6
CDR3 protein: CASKGTGSRDSPLHF
CDR3 DNA: TGCGCCAGCAAGGGGACAGGTTCTAGGGACTCCCCCCTCCACTTT